This section outlines one T cell receptor (beta chain) sequence together with its context. Its antigen is undetermined. The data originate from a study of T cell responses to AZD1222 COVID-19 vaccine. CDR3 length: 17 residues. V was cut by 3 bases and J by 0 bases, with 15 bases left in between. Looked up from germline, CDR1 is LNHDA and CDR2 is SQIVND (reference sequence). General study results and limits: When two AZD1222 doses had been given, Spike-specific TCR breadth and depth rose. Unmutated variant regions are reportedly the target of nearly half of TCRs that are spike-specific. Only a handful of AZD1222 recipients tested seropositive at baseline.

Using immunoSEQ multiplex PCR, the repertoire was profiled, and TCRdb retains in-frame clones only, with some absent. The sample has under 120,000 clones, around 90% seen once. The chain carries TRBV19 and TRBJ2-4; D is perhaps TRBD2 (5 bases). This specimen consisted of peripheral blood, obtained 28 days after the second AZD1222 dose. The clonotype comes from an adult who received the AZD1222 COVID-19 vaccine. CDR3 residues: CASSIRPGVLAKNIQYF. DNA for the CDR3: TGTGCCAGTAGTATTCGCCCCGGGGTACTAGCCAAAAACATTCAGTACTTC. Drawing the rest from reference TRBV19 and TRBJ2-4, the complete variable domain is DGGITQSPKYLFRKEGQNVTLSCEQNLNHDAMYWYRQDPGQGLRLIYYSQIVNDFQKGDIAEGYSVSREKKESFPLTVTSAQKNPTAFYLCASSIRPGVLAKNIQYFGAGTRLSVL.